The 31 T cell receptor beta chains below all came from one sample that was sequenced in a study of shared clonotypes between healthy human individuals. Some clones are missing from TCRdb's copy, which holds only in-frame ones; the method was immunoSEQ multiplex PCR. The sample includes about 480,000 clones, about 80% seen only once; the top ten take 12%. Sample: PBMCs. The receptors stem from a woman in her forties in good health. Some clones in this sample may be carry-over from other donors' samples.

The gene calls are TRBV6-1 and TRBJ1-1, with unresolved D. Trimming took 8 bases from V and 1 from J, leaving 17 bases between them. The germline V gene encodes CDR1 MNHNS and CDR2 SASEGT. The CDR3 is 15 amino acids. CDR3 in amino acids: CASETSLNSNTEAFF. The CDR3, as DNA: TGTGCCAGCGAGACCAGCCTCAATTCGAACACTGAAGCTTTCTTT.

CDR3 nucleotide sequence: TGTGCCAGCAGCCGGGTCCTAGCCCTCAATGAGCAGTTCTTC. Translated, it gives CASSRVLALNEQFF. This chain connects TRBV28 to TRBJ2-1; possibly TRBD2 for D (5 bases). Germline CDR1 is MDHEN and CDR2 is SYDVKM. V gave up 6 bases and J gave up 6 bases, with 15 bases separating them. The CDR3 is made up of 14 amino acids. Full variable domain (missing parts from reference TRBV28 and TRBJ2-1): DVKVTQSSRYLVKRTGEKVFLECVQDMDHENMFWYRQDPGLGLRLIYFSYDVKMKEKGDIPEGYSVSREKKERFSLILESASTNQTSMYLCASSRVLALNEQFFGPGTRLTVL.

This chain joins TRBV28 and TRBJ1-4, with TRBD1 matching over 7 bases. Trimming cost V 3 bases and J 6 bases; bases outside gene matches: 4. The V gene's germline CDR1 is MDHEN and CDR2 SYDVKM. This CDR3 comprises 14 residues. In DNA form, the CDR3 reads TGTGCCAGCAGTTTGCAGGGGGGGTATGAAAAACTGTTTTTT. This sequence encodes CASSLQGGYEKLFF.

This clone was counted only a few times. The chain recombines TRBV11-2 with TRBJ2-2, with 14 positions matching TRBD2. The CDR3 runs to 18 residues. V gave up 4 bases and J gave up 6 bases; unmatched junction bases: 10. Germline CDR1 is SGHAT and CDR2 is FQNNGV. The CDR3: CASSYSGLAGVSAGELFF. CDR3 in DNA: TGTGCCAGCAGCTATTCGGGACTAGCGGGAGTATCGGCCGGGGAGCTGTTTTTT.

The rearrangement uses TRBV29-1 and TRBJ2-1; 9 bases are shared with TRBD2. Germline loops: CDR1 SQVTM, CDR2 ANQGSEA. The CDR3 runs to 14 residues. V lost 4 bases, J lost 12 bases, and 13 bases stayed unmatched. The DNA of the CDR3 is TGCAGCGTTGCGATTAGCGGGAGTAATAAGGTGCAGTTCTTC. It is translated as CSVAISGSNKVQFF.

Of note for this clone: The identical CDR3 is also encoded by other nucleotide sequences in the sample. This chain connects TRBV6-5 to TRBJ1-5; possibly TRBD1 for D (5 bases). The germline V gene encodes CDR1 MNHEY and CDR2 SVGAGI. V was clipped by 6 bases and J by 2 bases, with 14 bases between them. The CDR3 sequence is 15 residues long. The CDR3 DNA reads TGTGCCAGCAGCCCCGGGGGGGGAGGCAATCAGCCCCAGCATTTT. Translated: CASSPGGGGNQPQHF.

The genes are TRBV21-1 and TRBJ2-7; the table's D call, TRBD1, has no DNA check behind it. TRBV21-1 is a documented pseudogene. This CDR3 contains 15 residues. Here the CDR3 DNA reads TGTGCCAGCAGGGCTCCGGACAGGGTTTATCGGGAGCAGTACTTC. Its translation: CASRAPDRVYREQYF.

The genes are TRBV2 and TRBJ2-3; 7 bases are shared with TRBD2. CDR3 length: 14 amino acids. CDR1 is SNHLY and CDR2 is FYNNEI in the germline V gene. V shed 6 bases and J 3 bases; nucleotides not matched to a gene: 6. The CDR3 region has the DNA TGTGCCAGCAGATGGGCTAGCGGTACAGATACGCAGTATTTT. It translates to CASRWASGTDTQYF.

The chain joins TRBV5-7 to TRBJ2-6; D is unclear. TRBV5-7 is marked as an open reading frame, function uncertain. The CDR3 sequence is 17 residues long. Trimming removed 7 bases at V and 5 bases at J, with 22 bases between. The DNA for the CDR3 is TGTGCCAGCTCGACTGATTGCGTACAAAGTCGGGCCAACGTCCTGACTTTC. It is translated as CASSTDCVQSRANVLTF.

The CDR3 nucleotides are TGTGCCAGCAGCGAAGATAGACAGGACTACACAGATACGCAGTATTTT. This gives the protein CASSEDRQDYTDTQYF. V gene TRBV28 combines with J gene TRBJ2-3, with D possibly being TRBD1 or TRBD2 (6 bases each). Germline V CDR1 and CDR2: MDHEN, SYDVKM. CDR3 length: 16 amino acids. Trimming cost V 6 bases and J 2 bases, with 18 bases left between them.

The chain joins TRBV28 to TRBJ2-1; D uncertain. Germline CDR1 is MDHEN and CDR2 is SYDVKM. V was cut by 6 bases and J by 2 bases, with 11 bases left in between. There are 14 residues in the CDR3. CDR3 in amino acids: CASSPIFPYNEQFF. The CDR3 coding sequence is TGTGCCAGCAGCCCGATTTTCCCCTACAATGAGCAGTTCTTC.

As regards this clone: Other DNA sequences in the sample encode the same CDR3. The chain couples TRBV18 to TRBJ2-5; TRBD1 might be the D (6 bases). Trimming cost V 3 bases and J 1 base, with 6 bases left between them. The CDR3 is made up of 13 amino acids. Germline values: CDR1 KGHSH, CDR2 LQKENI. The CDR3 here is CASSPRGQETQYF. As DNA, the CDR3 is TGTGCCAGCTCACCCAGGGGCCAAGAGACCCAGTACTTC.

This clone was counted once. The gene calls are TRBV29-1 and TRBJ1-2, with a tentative D call TRBD1 (6 bases). Trimming removed 3 bases from V and 3 bases from J, with 14 bases in between. CDR3 length: 14 residues. The germline CDR1 and CDR2 sequences are SQVTM and ANQGSEA. The CDR3 spells CSVDEDSGDYGYTF. CDR3 DNA: TGCAGCGTTGATGAGGACAGTGGGGACTATGGCTACACCTTC. Full variable domain (remainder filled in from reference TRBV29-1 and TRBJ1-2): SAVISQKPSRDICQRGTSLTIQCQVDSQVTMMFWYRQQPGQSLTLIATANQGSEATYESGFVIDKFPISRPNLTFSTLTVSNMSPEDSSIYLCSVDEDSGDYGYTFGSGTRLTVV.

Turning to this clone: A far larger clone is only one base removed, so a read error is likely. Other DNA variants within this sample encode the same CDR3. The chain joins TRBV6-4 to TRBJ2-2, with 7 bases fitting TRBD2. CDR3 length: 16 amino acids. Germline V gene lookup returns CDR1 MRHNA and CDR2 SNTAGT. In DNA, the CDR3 is TGTGCCAGCAACCAAGAGGCGGGAGCGGGCACCGGGGAGCTGTTCTTT. Protein: CASNQEAGAGTGELFF.

This chain uses TRBV18 with TRBJ1-5, with D unresolved. The CDR3 totals 14 residues. Germline CDR1 reads KGHSH; CDR2 reads LQKENI. V was pared by 2 bases and J by 0 bases, with 5 bases between. In nucleotides, the CDR3 is TGTGCCAGCTCACCAGGGAGTAGCAATCAGCCCCAGCATTTT. It yields the protein CASSPGSSNQPQHF. The full variable domain, rest sourced from reference TRBV18 and TRBJ1-5, is NAGVMQNPRHLVRRRGQEARLRCSPMKGHSHVYWYRQLPEEGLKFMVYLQKENIIDESGMPKERFSAEFPKEGPSILRIQQVVRGDSAAYFCASSPGSSNQPQHFGDGTRLSIL.

The CDR3 DNA reads as TGTGCCAGCAGCTTAGGGAGCTATGGCTACACCTTC. Translating gives CASSLGSYGYTF. The chain recombines TRBV7-2 with TRBJ1-2, with D unresolved. Trimming cost V 1 base and J 4 bases, with 4 bases left between them. The length of the CDR3 is 12 residues. Germline V gene sequence: CDR1 SGHTA, CDR2 FQGNSA.

This clone appeared a few times. This chain links TRBV7-9 with TRBJ2-7; TRBD1 aligns across 9 bases. Germline V gives CDR1 SEHNR, CDR2 FQNEAQ (reference sequence). This CDR3 has 13 residues. Trimming removed 5 bases from V and 10 bases from J; junction bases left unmatched: 9. Here the CDR3 reads CASSTTGTGSQYF. CDR3 nucleotides: TGTGCCAGCAGCACAACCGGGACAGGGTCTCAGTACTTC.

J is TRBJ1-4 and V is TRBV4-2; possible D gene TRBD1, 5 bases. Germline-derived CDR1 and CDR2 are LGHNA and YNFKEQ. The CDR3 length is 19 residues. The V end lost 4 bases, the J end lost 0 bases, and 21 bases lay between the germline ends. In DNA form, the CDR3 reads TGTGCCAGCAGCCGGGGCCTAGACAGTTACAAGGCAACTAATGAAAAACTGTTTTTT. It encodes CASSRGLDSYKATNEKLFF.

V usage is TRBV7-9 and J usage is TRBJ1-2; 7 bases match TRBD1. The CDR3 loop spans 15 amino acids. Germline V gene data show CDR1 as SEHNR and CDR2 as FQNEAQ (reference sequence). The ends lost 3 bases at V and 0 bases at J; junction bases unmatched: 4. CDR3: CASSFQGDANYGYTF. The CDR3 DNA sequence: TGTGCCAGCAGCTTCCAGGGGGACGCTAACTATGGCTACACCTTC. The full variable domain, in which reference TRBV7-9 and TRBJ1-2 provide the parts outside the CDR3, is DTGVSQNPRHKITKRGQNVTFRCDPISEHNRLYWYRQTLGQGPEFLTYFQNEAQLEKSRLLSDRFSAERPKGSFSTLEIQRTEQGDSAMYLCASSFQGDANYGYTFGSGTRLTVV.

This rearrangement joins TRBV9 to TRBJ2-6; TRBD1 or TRBD2 may be the D gene (5 bases each). Germline CDR1 reads SGDLS; CDR2 reads YYNGEE. The CDR3 extends over 18 amino acids. V lost 4 bases, J lost 0 bases, and 17 bases lay in between. CDR3 region: CASSPRQTTYSGANVLTF. The CDR3 nucleotides read TGTGCCAGCAGCCCCCGACAGACTACCTACTCTGGGGCCAACGTCCTGACTTTC.

This sequence joins TRBV9 and TRBJ2-2; D is ambiguous. Germline V CDR1 and CDR2: SGDLS, YYNGEE. The CDR3 has 16 residues. The V end lost 0 bases, the J end lost 1 base, and 10 bases lay between the germline ends. CDR3 protein: CASSVAAILNTGELFF. In DNA form, the CDR3 reads TGTGCCAGCAGCGTAGCCGCCATTCTGAACACCGGGGAGCTGTTTTTT.

J is TRBJ1-5 and V is TRBV7-9; D is unresolved. Trimming pared 5 bases from V and 3 bases from J, leaving 11 bases between. The CDR3 sequence is 14 residues long. CDR1 is SEHNR, CDR2 FQNEAQ, per germline (reference sequence). CDR3 coding DNA: TGTGCCAGCAGCCTATCATCGGCCAATCAGCCCCAGCATTTT. Translating gives CASSLSSANQPQHF.

This clone was detected once. The V call is TRBV5-6, the J call TRBJ2-2, with 8 positions matching TRBD2. Germline loops: CDR1 SGHDT, CDR2 YYEEEE. After removal of 1 base from V and 4 bases from J, the junction contained 3 bases not matched to a gene. This CDR3 contains 15 residues. The CDR3 spells CASSLTGRATGELFF. The CDR3 DNA reads TGTGCCAGCAGCTTGACCGGGAGGGCCACCGGGGAGCTGTTTTTT.

The chain couples TRBV27 to TRBJ2-4, with 7 bases lining up with TRBD2. V dropped 5 bases and J dropped 6; count of bases not matched to a gene: 13. This CDR3 region has 16 residues. In germline, CDR1 is MNHEY, CDR2 SMNVEV (reference sequence). CDR3: CASSPQGGRVVNIQYF. CDR3 nucleotides: TGTGCCAGCAGTCCACAAGGTGGGAGGGTCGTAAACATTCAGTACTTC.

The rearrangement links TRBV6-1 to TRBJ1-1; D is undetermined. V was pared by 4 bases and J by 3 bases, with 12 bases between. Germline values: CDR1 MNHNS, CDR2 SASEGT. This CDR3 spans 14 amino acids. CDR3 bases: TGTGCCAGCAGTGTCGTTTGGGAGGACACTGAAGCTTTCTTT. Translating it yields CASSVVWEDTEAFF.

As concerns this clone: With a far larger clone one base away, a read error is the likely cause. Other DNA sequences within the sample encode an identical CDR3. The CDR3 DNA follows: TGTGCCTGGAGTGGAACTAGCGGACCACAGAATGAGCAGTTCTTC. This translates into CAWSGTSGPQNEQFF. The rearrangement links TRBV30 to TRBJ2-1; 8 bases map to TRBD2. The CDR3 spans 15 residues. Germline lookup yields CDR1 GTSNPN and CDR2 SVGIG (reference sequence). V lost 1 base, J lost 7 bases, and 9 bases stayed unmatched. The complete variable domain, with remaining parts taken from reference TRBV30 and TRBJ2-1, reads SQTIHQWPATLVQPVGSPLSLECTVEGTSNPNLYWYRQAAGRGLQLLFYSVGIGQISSEVPQNLSASRPQDRQFILSSKKLLLSDSGFYLCAWSGTSGPQNEQFFGPGTRLTVL.

The chain employs TRBV7-8 and TRBJ1-2; unclear D gene. V was pared by 1 base and J by 2 bases, with 8 bases between. The CDR3 is 14 residues long. The germline V gene encodes CDR1 SGHVS and CDR2 FQNEAQ. CDR3 loop: CASSLGRLNYGYTF. The CDR3 coding sequence is TGTGCCAGCAGCTTAGGACGGCTAAACTATGGCTACACCTTC.

The J gene is TRBJ2-5, the V gene TRBV5-1; D might be TRBD1 or TRBD2, each matching 7 bases. V was trimmed by 4 bases and J by 2 bases, leaving 18 bases between them. This CDR3 comprises 16 residues. The germline V gene has CDR1 SGHRS and CDR2 YFSETQ. The CDR3 sequence: CASSNSGGALQETQYF. CDR3 bases: TGCGCCAGCAGCAATTCAGGGGGGGCCCTTCAAGAGACCCAGTACTTC.

The gene calls are TRBV19 and TRBJ2-2; 10 bases are shared with TRBD1. V was clipped by 3 bases and J by 5 bases; unmatched bases: 3. Germline assignment: CDR1 LNHDA and CDR2 SQIVND (reference sequence). The CDR3 is 15 residues long. The CDR3 region has the DNA TGTGCCAGTAGTATCTGGACAGGGGGTACCGGGGAGCTGTTTTTT. Protein: CASSIWTGGTGELFF.

V usage is TRBV19 and J usage is TRBJ2-1; 8 bases are a match to TRBD2. This CDR3 comprises 13 residues. V shed 6 bases and J 5 bases; nucleotides not matched to a gene: 3. CDR1 is LNHDA, CDR2 SQIVND, per germline (reference sequence). CDR3 nucleotides: TGTGCCAGTAGAACTAGCGGTAACAATGAGCAGTTCTTC. This codes for CASRTSGNNEQFF.

The chain employs TRBV7-2 and TRBJ2-2; 8 nucleotides line up with TRBD2. V was pared by 1 base and J by 11 bases, with 12 bases of the junction left unmatched. The CDR3 loop spans 16 amino acids. The V gene's germline CDR1 is SGHTA and CDR2 FQGNSA. This chain's CDR3 is CASSLDVAGMSGELFF. CDR3 DNA: TGTGCCAGCAGCTTAGATGTAGCGGGGATGAGTGGCGAGCTGTTTTTT.